This TCR beta chain was recovered during a study of shared clonotypes between healthy human individuals. Assay: immunoSEQ multiplex PCR; the TCRdb copy retains only in-frame clones and omits some. The table lists roughly 640,000 clones, about 74% of them singletons. Germline V gene data show CDR1 as SNHLY and CDR2 as FYNNEI. Losses at the gene ends were 3 bases for V and 7 bases for J; bases not matched to a gene: 0. The CDR3 runs 12 residues. Concerning this clone itself: Other DNA sequences from this sample encode an identical CDR3 as well.

The TCR was taken from a woman in her 30s in good health. The chain links TRBV2 to TRBJ2-5; 9 nucleotides match TRBD2. Sequencing was done on a sample of memory CD4+ T cells sorted from blood. Indicated subset: CD45RA-negative fraction. As DNA, the CDR3 is TGTGCCAGCAGTGAGCGGGAGGGGACCCAGTACTTC. It is translated as CASSEREGTQYF.